Described below is a single T cell receptor (beta chain) sequence and its context. What it binds is unknown. The sample is drawn from a study of T cells in Graves' hyperthyroidism and ophthalmopathy. The CDR3 consists of 13 residues. V trimming: 3 bases; J trimming: 9 bases; junction bases outside the gene matches: 5. Germline loops: CDR1 SEHNR, CDR2 FQNEAQ (reference sequence). Amplification of TCR beta CDR3 regions was performed using RNA transcripts as template. TCR CDR3 regions were first amplified by RT-PCR with HTBI primers. MiXCR, run by TCRdb on the multiplex PCR reads, gives a single entry per CDR3 protein. The sample shows about 59,000 distinct CDR3 sequences, roughly 50% of them seen only once. Study observations and caveats: A model of 13 V-J features distinguished ophthalmopathy from stable hyperthyroidism.

Among ophthalmopathy patients, the Clinical Activity Score reached at least 3, the NOSPECS grade reached at least 4, and duration remained under 3 months. The authors obtained PBMCs from more than 9.5 ml of fresh peripheral blood. The clonotype was recovered from a woman aged 60-70 years with Graves' ophthalmopathy. This sequence joins TRBV7-9 and TRBJ2-1, with 7 nucleotides matching TRBD2. The sequenced material came from blood. CDR3 coding DNA: TGTGCCAGCAGCTTCGAGGGAGGGACTGAGCAGTTCTTC. Its protein is CASSFEGGTEQFF.